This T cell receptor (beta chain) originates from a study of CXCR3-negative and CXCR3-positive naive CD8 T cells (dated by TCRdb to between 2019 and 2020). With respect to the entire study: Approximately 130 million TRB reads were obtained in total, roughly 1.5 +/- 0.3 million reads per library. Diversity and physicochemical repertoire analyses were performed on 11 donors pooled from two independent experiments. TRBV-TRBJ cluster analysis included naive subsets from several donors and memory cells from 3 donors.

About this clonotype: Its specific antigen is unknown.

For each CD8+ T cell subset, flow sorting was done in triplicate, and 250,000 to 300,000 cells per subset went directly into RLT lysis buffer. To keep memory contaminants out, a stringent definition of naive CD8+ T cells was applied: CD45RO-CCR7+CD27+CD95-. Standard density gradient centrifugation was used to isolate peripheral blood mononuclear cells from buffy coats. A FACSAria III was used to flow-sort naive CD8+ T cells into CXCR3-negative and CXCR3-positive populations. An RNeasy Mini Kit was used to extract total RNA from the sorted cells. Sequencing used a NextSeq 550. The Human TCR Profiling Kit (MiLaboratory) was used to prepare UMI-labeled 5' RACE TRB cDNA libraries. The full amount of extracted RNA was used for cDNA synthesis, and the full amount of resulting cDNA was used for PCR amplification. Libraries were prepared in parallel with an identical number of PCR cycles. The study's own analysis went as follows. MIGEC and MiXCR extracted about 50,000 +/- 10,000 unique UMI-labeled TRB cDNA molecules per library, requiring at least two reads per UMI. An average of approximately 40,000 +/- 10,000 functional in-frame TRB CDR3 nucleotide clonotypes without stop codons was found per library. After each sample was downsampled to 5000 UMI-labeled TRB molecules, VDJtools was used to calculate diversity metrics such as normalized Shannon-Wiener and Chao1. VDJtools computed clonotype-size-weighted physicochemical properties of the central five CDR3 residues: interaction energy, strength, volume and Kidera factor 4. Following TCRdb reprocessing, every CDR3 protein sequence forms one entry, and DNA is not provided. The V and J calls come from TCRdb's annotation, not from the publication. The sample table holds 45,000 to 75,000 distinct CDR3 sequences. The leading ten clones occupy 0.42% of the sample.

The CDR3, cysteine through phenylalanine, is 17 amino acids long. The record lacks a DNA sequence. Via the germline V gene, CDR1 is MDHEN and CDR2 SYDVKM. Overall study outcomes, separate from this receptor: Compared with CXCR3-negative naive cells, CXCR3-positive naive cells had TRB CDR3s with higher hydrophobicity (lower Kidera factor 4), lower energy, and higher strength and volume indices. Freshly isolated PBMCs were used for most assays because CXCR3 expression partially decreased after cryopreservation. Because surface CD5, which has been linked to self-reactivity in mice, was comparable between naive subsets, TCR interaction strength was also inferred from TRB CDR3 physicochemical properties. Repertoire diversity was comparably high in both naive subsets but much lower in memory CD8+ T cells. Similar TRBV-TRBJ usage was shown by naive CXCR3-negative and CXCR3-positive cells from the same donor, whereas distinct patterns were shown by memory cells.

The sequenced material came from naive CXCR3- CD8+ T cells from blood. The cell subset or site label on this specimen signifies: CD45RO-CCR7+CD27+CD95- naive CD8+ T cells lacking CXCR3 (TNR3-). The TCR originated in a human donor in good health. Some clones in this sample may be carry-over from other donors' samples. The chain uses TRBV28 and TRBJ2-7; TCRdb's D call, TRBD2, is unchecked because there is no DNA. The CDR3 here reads CASSPAPVRAGASEQYF.